The 17 T cell receptor beta chains reported below all come from one sample, sequenced in a study of blood T cell repertoires in COVID-19. Method: immunoSEQ multiplex PCR; TCRdb's copy keeps in-frame clones and lacks some. This sample has more than 110,000 clones, with approximately 84% found just once. Material: PBMCs or T cells enriched from blood (not recorded which). The origin of the receptors is a man aged 35-49 years with acute COVID-19.

The chain links TRBV6-5 to TRBJ2-3, with 9 bases that match TRBD2. The CDR3 runs 13 residues. Germline V gives CDR1 MNHEY, CDR2 SVGAGI. Trimming removed 8 bases from V and 3 bases from J; junction bases left unmatched: 3. CDR3 protein: CASRAGGTDTQYF. The CDR3 DNA is TGTGCCAGCCGAGCGGGAGGTACAGATACGCAGTATTTT.

The chain carries TRBV5-1 and TRBJ2-3; TRBD2 aligns across 11 bases. CDR1 is SGHRS, CDR2 YFSETQ, per germline. There are 18 residues in the CDR3. The junction had 6 bases not matched to a gene; V was cut back by 0 bases and J by 0 bases. The CDR3 DNA reads TGCGCCAGCAGCTTGGGTGTTGGGACTAGCGGTAGCACAGATACGCAGTATTTT. This encodes CASSLGVGTSGSTDTQYF.

This clone was counted between two and nine times. This chain links TRBV4-1 with TRBJ2-5, with 9 bases matching TRBD1. The CDR3 consists of 15 residues. V shed 3 bases, J shed 5 bases, and the junction held 7 bases outside the gene matches. Germline loops: CDR1 MGHRA, CDR2 YSYEKL. CDR3 DNA sequence: TGCGCCAGCAGCCAGCAACAGGGGGCCGAGGAGACCCAGTACTTC. This codes for CASSQQQGAEETQYF.

V usage is TRBV7-2 and J usage is TRBJ1-1; no firm D call. The CDR3 sequence is 14 residues long. V was clipped by 5 bases and J by 12 bases, with 22 bases between them. Germline CDR1 reads SGHTA; CDR2 reads FQGNSA. CDR3 residues: CASSLRGLSLSTFF. Here the CDR3 DNA reads TGTGCCAGCAGCCTCCGAGGGCTGTCTCTAAGTACTTTCTTT.

The V gene is TRBV11-2, the J gene TRBJ1-3; the D is unclear. This CDR3 is built from 14 residues. V lost 3 bases to trimming and J lost 4 bases, with 10 bases between them. In germline, CDR1 is SGHAT, CDR2 FQNNGV. CDR3 protein: CASSLRASGNTIYF. The CDR3 region has the DNA TGTGCCAGCAGCTTGCGGGCATCGGGAAACACCATATATTTT.

V and J are TRBV6-5 and TRBJ2-2; D is possibly TRBD1 (6 bases). Looked up from germline, CDR1 is MNHEY and CDR2 is SVGAGI. Trimming took 11 bases from V and 7 from J, leaving 17 bases between them. The CDR3 loop spans 13 amino acids. CDR3 protein: CAGTHGVSGELFF. CDR3 in DNA: TGTGCCGGGACACACGGGGTTAGCGGGGAGCTGTTTTTT.

The chain uses TRBV7-9 and TRBJ2-2; D gene uncertain. This CDR3 spans 12 amino acids. V gave up 6 bases and J gave up 7 bases, with 9 bases separating them. In germline, CDR1 is SEHNR, CDR2 FQNEAQ (reference sequence). The CDR3 sequence is CASSSTGGELFF. CDR3 nucleotides: TGTGCCAGCAGTTCTACGGGCGGGGAGCTGTTTTTT. Full variable domain (remainder filled in from reference TRBV7-9 and TRBJ2-2): DTGVSQNPRHKITKRGQNVTFRCDPISEHNRLYWYRQTLGQGPEFLTYFQNEAQLEKSRLLSDRFSAERPKGSFSTLEIQRTEQGDSAMYLCASSSTGGELFFGEGSRLTVL.

The gene calls are TRBV12-5 and TRBJ2-7, with TRBD1 matching 8 bases. CDR3 length: 16 amino acids. The germline CDR1 and CDR2 sequences are LGHNT and FRNRAP. V gave up 4 bases and J gave up 3 bases; unmatched junction bases: 11. The CDR3 bases are TGTGCTAGTGGTTCCCATCCGGGACAGGTGATCTACGAGCAGTACTTC. This codes for CASGSHPGQVIYEQYF.

This clone was counted a few times. The V and J genes are TRBV3-1 (or the pseudogene TRBV3-2) and TRBJ2-1; 8 bases agree with TRBD2. Germline loops: CDR1 LGHDT, CDR2 YNNKEL (reference sequence). Germline trimming cut 1 base from V and 8 bases from J; bases unmatched to any gene: 7. The CDR3 extends over 15 amino acids. CDR3 region: CASSQVPSGSDEQFF. The DNA of the CDR3 is TGTGCCAGCAGCCAAGTCCCCAGCGGGAGTGATGAGCAGTTCTTC.

This rearrangement joins TRBV28 to TRBJ1-5; possible D gene TRBD1, 5 bases. Germline lookup yields CDR1 MDHEN and CDR2 SYDVKM. Trimming took off 6 bases at V and 8 bases at J, with 20 bases between the two ends. The CDR3 has 15 residues. In DNA form, the CDR3 reads TGTGCCAGCAGGACAAGAGACAGTCTTCTCGAGCCCCAGCATTTT. It is translated as CASRTRDSLLEPQHF.

This rearrangement joins TRBV5-5 to TRBJ2-3; 8 bases are shared with TRBD1. This CDR3 spans 14 amino acids. Looked up from germline, CDR1 is SGHKS and CDR2 is YYEKEE (reference sequence). Losses at the gene ends were 3 bases for V and 1 base for J; bases not matched to a gene: 1. In DNA, the CDR3 is TGTGCCAGCAGCTCGGACAGGGGCACAGATACGCAGTATTTT. As protein: CASSSDRGTDTQYF.

The V call is TRBV24-1, the J call TRBJ2-3; TRBD2 is a possible D gene (6 bases). This CDR3 is 16 amino acids long. The germline V gene encodes CDR1 KGHDR and CDR2 SFDVKD. Trimming cost V 1 base and J 2 bases, with 12 bases left between them. The CDR3 spells CATSDLRGGITDTQYF. The CDR3 nucleotides read TGTGCCACCAGTGATTTACGGGGAGGAATCACAGATACGCAGTATTTT.

The V and J genes are TRBV30 and TRBJ2-7; TRBD2 agrees at 8 bases. The CDR3 loop spans 13 amino acids. J gave up 4 bases and V 2 bases, and 4 bases lay outside the gene matches. Germline CDR1 is GTSNPN and CDR2 is SVGIG (reference sequence). The chain's CDR3 is CAWSQGLGYEQYF. As DNA, the CDR3 is TGTGCCTGGAGTCAGGGACTAGGGTACGAGCAGTACTTC.

The chain links TRBV6-5 to TRBJ2-2; no definite D call. V was cut by 9 bases and J by 0 bases, with 11 bases left in between. Germline lookup yields CDR1 MNHEY and CDR2 SVGAGI. The CDR3 is 14 amino acids. This CDR3 reads CASSDTANTGELFF. The CDR3 nucleotides are TGTGCCAGTTCTGACACTGCGAACACCGGGGAGCTGTTTTTT.

The chain joins TRBV28 to TRBJ1-2, with 7 bases fitting TRBD1. V lost 3 bases, J lost 4 bases, and 5 bases stayed unmatched. The CDR3 has 14 residues. Per the germline V gene, CDR1 is MDHEN and CDR2 is SYDVKM. CDR3 sequence: CASSFIRDSYGYTF. CDR3 sequence (DNA): TGTGCCAGCAGTTTTATCCGGGACAGCTATGGCTACACCTTC.

The J gene is TRBJ1-5, the V gene TRBV24-1; TRBD1 matches at 8 bases. Germline loops: CDR1 KGHDR, CDR2 SFDVKD. Trimming took 5 bases from V and 3 from J; bases not matched to a gene: 2. The CDR3 is 14 residues long. This chain's CDR3 is CATSGRGPNQPQHF. The CDR3, as DNA: TGTGCCACCAGTGGCAGGGGGCCCAATCAGCCCCAGCATTTT.

The chain combines TRBV7-2 with TRBJ1-2; 7 bases map to TRBD1. The V segment lost 4 bases and the J segment 3 bases; nucleotides outside the gene matches: 5. This CDR3 region has 14 residues. Germline CDR1 SGHTA, CDR2 FQGNSA. The CDR3 nucleotides are TGTGCCAGCAGCTGGGGGGACAGCTACTATGGCTACACCTTC. The encoded protein is CASSWGDSYYGYTF. Full variable domain (rest looked up from reference TRBV7-2 and TRBJ1-2): GAGVSQSPSNKVTEKGKDVELRCDPISGHTALYWYRQSLGQGLEFLIYFQGNSAPDKSGLPSDRFSAERTGGSVSTLTIQRTQQEDSAVYLCASSWGDSYYGYTFGSGTRLTVV.